The 10 T cell receptor beta chains given below trace back to one sample, sequenced in a study of molecular identifiers for immune sequencing clone quantification. In TCRdb, the PCR reads were re-called with MiXCR into one record per CDR3 protein. The repertoire holds hundreds of thousands of distinct CDR3 sequences, with around a fifth as singletons. Sequencing input: naive CD8+ T cells from blood, with Jurkat cell RNA spiked in. Specified subset: FACS-sorted CD8+CD4-CCR7+CD45RA+ naive T cells. Every receptor here comes from a human donor in good health. Some libraries in this study had Jurkat cell RNA spiked in.

This clonotype was found a few times. J is TRBJ2-3 and V is TRBV7-9, with 10 bases fitting TRBD1. Per the germline V gene, CDR1 is SEHNR and CDR2 is FQNEAQ (reference sequence). J lost 3 bases, V lost 8 bases, and 8 bases had no gene match. The CDR3 spans 15 residues. The CDR3 region is CASGPRDRGTDTQYF. As DNA, the CDR3 is TGTGCCAGCGGGCCCCGGGACAGGGGAACAGATACGCAGTATTTT.

As for this clonotype: A much larger clonotype is one base distant, so this may be a read error. The rearrangement uses TRBV24-1 and TRBJ2-3; a weak D match, TRBD2 (5 bases). The length of the CDR3 is 16 residues. Per germline, CDR1 KGHDR and CDR2 SFDVKD. The CDR3 DNA is TGTGCCACCAGTGATTTAGCGGACTCTAGCACAGATACGCGGTATTTT. This gives the protein CATSDLADSSTDTRYF.

This rearrangement joins TRBV6-2 or TRBV6-3 to TRBJ2-7, with D possibly matching TRBD1 (7 bases). Trimming took off 4 bases at V and 3 bases at J, with 19 bases between the two ends. Germline CDR1 reads MNHEY; CDR2 reads SVGEGT. The CDR3 is 16 amino acids. The CDR3 nucleotides are TGTGCCAGCAGTTGCGACCAGGGGCAGGGGGGCTACGAGCAGTACTTC. Translated: CASSCDQGQGGYEQYF.

Turning to this clonotype: The CDR3 does not close with the conserved phenylalanine or tryptophan, likely indicating a read error. V and J are TRBV4-1 and TRBJ2-4, with D unresolved. The CDR3 consists of 17 residues. CDR1 is MGHRA, CDR2 YSYEKL, per germline. Between the trimmed V and J ends, which lost 1 base and 2 bases, there was a span of 15 bases. The CDR3 loop reads CASSQGEVVLTKNIQYL. The CDR3 DNA sequence: TGCGCCAGCAGCCAAGGGGAAGTGGTGCTAACCAAAAACATTCAGTACCTC.

As for this clonotype: Since the CDR3 does not end with the conserved phenylalanine or tryptophan, this likely comes from a read error. The rearrangement joins TRBV6-2 or TRBV6-3 to TRBJ2-7, with TRBD2 as a possible D gene (6 bases). V was trimmed by 5 bases and J by 0 bases, leaving 11 bases between them. CDR3 size: 14 residues. Germline CDR1 reads MNHEY; CDR2 reads SVGEGT. The CDR3 loop is CASSGTSSSYEQYL. CDR3 nucleotides: TGTGCCAGCAGTGGAACTAGCTCCTCCTACGAGCAGTACCTC.

Regarding this clonotype: One end of the junction varies from germline; a read error may be responsible. CDR3 bases: TGCGTCAGCAGCCAAGATGGGGAGACCCAGTACTTC. Residues: CVSSQDGETQYF. The chain recombines TRBV4-3 with TRBJ2-5; no firm D call. Germline values: CDR1 LGHNA, CDR2 YSLEER. The CDR3 loop spans 12 amino acids.

A remark on this clonotype: This may come from a read error, since a much larger clone is one base off. This chain joins TRBV2 and TRBJ1-2; TRBD1 matches 9 bases. Germline CDR1 SNHLY, CDR2 FYNNEI. After removal of 8 bases from V and 4 bases from J, the junction contained 14 bases not matched to a gene. This CDR3 is built from 16 residues. The DNA for the CDR3 is TGTGCCAGCGGCAGCGGGGGACAGGGAGTTTTCTATGGCTACACCTTC. Translated: CASGSGGQGVFYGYTF.

This clonotype was seen a single time. This CDR3 is missing its conserved last phenylalanine or tryptophan, likely due to a read error. The chain combines TRBV27 with TRBJ2-7; D may correspond to TRBD1 or TRBD2 (5 bases each). The CDR3 runs 13 residues. From germline, CDR1 is MNHEY and CDR2 SMNVEV (reference sequence). V was trimmed by 6 bases and J by 7 bases, leaving 16 bases between them. CDR3 in amino acids: CASSPGPHLEQYS. CDR3 DNA: TGTGCCAGCAGCCCGGGACCCCACTTGGAGCAGTACTCC.

As regards this clonotype: A much larger clonotype is one base distant, so this may be a read error. The chain links TRBV9 to TRBJ2-1, with D unclear. CDR3 length: 15 amino acids. Per germline, CDR1 SGDLS and CDR2 YYNGEE. CDR3 nucleotide sequence: TGTTCCAGCAGCCCCCAACTTAGCTCCTACAATGAGCAGTTCTTC. It is translated as CSSSPQLSSYNEQFF.

This clonotype was seen repeatedly, ten times or more. The rearrangement uses TRBV2 and TRBJ1-2, with TRBD1 matching 7 bases. This CDR3 spans 13 amino acids. Losses at the gene ends were 3 bases for V and 5 bases for J; bases not matched to a gene: 3. Germline loops: CDR1 SNHLY, CDR2 FYNNEI. The CDR3 spells CASSEKTGYGYTF. The DNA of the CDR3 is TGTGCCAGCAGTGAGAAGACAGGGTATGGCTACACCTTC.